The 32 T cell receptor beta chains below come from one sample, sequenced in a study of a mutant IDH1 vaccine in newly diagnosed glioma. For these receptors, no antigen is known. Sample time point: week 5, during vaccination. A single vaccine dose contained 300 ug of mutant IDH1 20-mer peptide, and topical imiquimod was used with it. TCRdb keeps only in-frame clones here, not all; method: immunoSEQ multiplex PCR. The top ten hold approximately 4.2% of the sample, which has around 50,000 clones, 75% to 90% seen once. The starting material was PBMCs, obtained from a glioma patient whose treatment included an IDH1 peptide vaccine. The receptors were sampled from a woman aged 35 to 49 with glioma.

The chain uses TRBV25-1 and TRBJ2-2, with TRBD2 matching 9 bases. Germline V gene data show CDR1 as MGHDK and CDR2 as SYGVNS. This CDR3 is 16 amino acids long. V trimming: 4 bases; J trimming: 0 bases; junction bases outside the gene matches: 3. CDR3 sequence: CASSGIAGANTGELFF. The CDR3 region has the DNA TGTGCCAGCAGTGGGATAGCGGGGGCGAACACCGGGGAGCTGTTTTTT.

This clone was seen once. The chain uses TRBV4-1 and TRBJ1-1; D unclear. V was trimmed by 0 bases and J by 5 bases, leaving 4 bases between them. Germline V gene sequence: CDR1 MGHRA, CDR2 YSYEKL. There are 12 residues in the CDR3. The CDR3 DNA follows: TGCGCCAGCAGCCAAGAGGCAACTGAAGCTTTCTTT. This gives the protein CASSQEATEAFF.

This clone is a singleton in its sample. This rearrangement joins TRBV5-1 to TRBJ2-6; D gene uncertain. Trimming pared 2 bases from V and 0 bases from J, leaving 6 bases between. The CDR3 consists of 15 residues. CDR1 and CDR2 (germline): SGHRS, YFSETQ. The CDR3 DNA follows: TGCGCCAGCAGCTTAGAGATCTCTGGGGCCAACGTCCTGACTTTC. Its protein product is CASSLEISGANVLTF. The full variable domain, in which reference TRBV5-1 and TRBJ2-6 provide the parts outside the CDR3, is KAGVTQTPRYLIKTRGQQVTLSCSPISGHRSVSWYQQTPGQGLQFLFEYFSETQRNKGNFPGRFSGRQFSNSRSEMNVSTLELGDSALYLCASSLEISGANVLTFGAGSRLTVL.

V and J are TRBV18 and TRBJ1-1, with D possibly TRBD1 on 6 matching bases. Germline V lookup: CDR1 KGHSH, CDR2 LQKENI. The CDR3 has 14 amino acids. Trimming removed 3 bases at V and 1 base at J, with 9 bases between. The CDR3 protein is CASSPRGENTEAFF. CDR3 DNA: TGTGCCAGCTCACCTAGGGGGGAGAACACTGAAGCTTTCTTT.

The chain joins TRBV4-3 to TRBJ2-5; no definite D call. The CDR3 sequence is 15 residues long. Per the germline V gene, CDR1 is LGHNA and CDR2 is YSLEER. V gave up 1 base and J gave up 4 bases, with 13 bases separating them. CDR3 nucleotides: TGCGCCAGCAGCCAAGGGTATGGCGATCGAGAGACCCAGTACTTC. Encoded protein: CASSQGYGDRETQYF.

The V and J genes are TRBV29-1 and TRBJ2-7, with no clear D. Germline CDR1 is SQVTM and CDR2 is ANQGSEA. Trimming pared 0 bases from V and 6 bases from J, leaving 9 bases between. The CDR3 has 12 residues. CDR3 protein: CSVEERRAEQYF. The CDR3 coding sequence is TGCAGCGTTGAAGAACGAAGAGCCGAGCAGTACTTC.

This clone was picked up a small number of times. The rearrangement joins TRBV4-1 to TRBJ1-5; 8 positions agree with TRBD1. Per the germline V gene, CDR1 is MGHRA and CDR2 is YSYEKL. The CDR3 spans 16 residues. The J segment lost 3 bases and the V segment lost 3 bases, leaving 7 bases of the junction unmatched. The CDR3 nucleotides read TGCGCCAGCAGCCACGGACAGGGACCCTACAATCAGCCCCAGCATTTT. Its protein product is CASSHGQGPYNQPQHF.

V gene TRBV9 combines with J gene TRBJ2-3; D is uncertain. Germline-derived CDR1 and CDR2 are SGDLS and YYNGEE. V was pared by 4 bases and J by 4 bases, with 13 bases between. The CDR3 has 14 residues. CDR3 amino acids: CASSYIAPPDTQYF. The DNA for the CDR3 is TGTGCCAGCAGCTACATAGCTCCTCCAGATACGCAGTATTTT.

The rearrangement links TRBV28 to TRBJ1-2; 8 nucleotides align to TRBD1. Germline V gene data show CDR1 as MDHEN and CDR2 as SYDVKM. J gave up 3 bases and V 7 bases, and 16 bases lay outside the gene matches. This CDR3 comprises 17 residues. CDR3 coding DNA: TGTGCCAGCAAGCCCTCTCTCGGACAGGGTTTGGACTATGGCTACACCTTC. It is translated as CASKPSLGQGLDYGYTF.

The chain has TRBV28 and TRBJ1-1; D may be TRBD1 (5 bases). The CDR3 runs to 14 residues. V shed 8 bases and J shed 0 bases, with 13 bases lying between them. From germline, CDR1 is MDHEN and CDR2 SYDVKM. CDR3 in amino acids: CASGEGTVNTEAFF. Written as DNA, the CDR3 is TGTGCCAGCGGGGAAGGGACGGTGAACACTGAAGCTTTCTTT.

V is TRBV2 and J is TRBJ2-1, with TRBD1 matching 9 bases. The CDR3 covers 15 residues. Germline V gives CDR1 SNHLY, CDR2 FYNNEI. V gave up 4 bases and J gave up 6 bases; unmatched junction bases: 7. This chain's CDR3 is CASSVGQGIFNEQFF. As DNA, the CDR3 is TGTGCCAGCAGTGTAGGACAGGGGATATTCAATGAGCAGTTCTTC.

The rearrangement joins TRBV19 to TRBJ2-7, with D unresolved. Germline CDR1 is LNHDA and CDR2 is SQIVND (reference sequence). The CDR3 contains 17 residues. V lost 3 bases to trimming and J lost 3 bases, with 21 bases between them. The CDR3, as DNA: TGTGCCAGTAGTATCGGCCGCCCTGGGCAGCCCGTCTACGAGCAGTACTTC. Translation: CASSIGRPGQPVYEQYF.

The CDR3 region has the DNA TGCGCCAGCAGCCAAAGGGCGCCTCGGACTAGCGGGTCCTACGAGCAGTACTTC. Translated, it gives CASSQRAPRTSGSYEQYF. The chain couples TRBV4-1 to TRBJ2-7; 11 bases fit TRBD2. This CDR3 is 18 amino acids long. V was clipped by 2 bases and J by 1 base; unmatched bases: 10. Germline-derived CDR1 and CDR2 are MGHRA and YSYEKL.

The chain joins TRBV20-1 to TRBJ1-1; TRBD1 is a possible D gene (5 bases). In germline, CDR1 is DFQATT, CDR2 SNEGSKA (reference sequence). This CDR3 has 11 residues. Trimming took off 5 bases at V and 10 bases at J, with 14 bases between the two ends. CDR3 nucleotide sequence: TGCAGTGCTGCCACGGAAAGGGGAGCTTTCTTT. Translating gives CSAATERGAFF.

The genes are TRBV5-1 and TRBJ1-4; 7 positions match TRBD1. This CDR3 has 14 residues. The junction had 5 bases not matched to a gene; V was cut back by 7 bases and J by 2 bases. Germline CDR1 SGHRS, CDR2 YFSETQ. CDR3: CASAQTGTNEKLFF. The CDR3 DNA is TGCGCCAGCGCGCAGACAGGGACTAATGAAAAACTGTTTTTT.

The gene calls are TRBV5-6 and TRBJ2-1; the D gene could be TRBD1 or TRBD2 (5 bases each). Germline V gives CDR1 SGHDT, CDR2 YYEEEE. V lost 0 bases and J 7 bases, leaving 17 bases between the germline ends. The CDR3 is 16 amino acids. CDR3 sequence (DNA): TGTGCCAGCAGCTTGGATGGGGCTAGCTACCGGAATGAGCAGTTCTTC. Its protein is CASSLDGASYRNEQFF.

The V and J genes are TRBV4-2 and TRBJ1-5, with a tentative D call TRBD1 (5 bases). Deletions cut 0 bases from V and 6 bases from J, with 12 bases between. Germline V gives CDR1 LGHNA, CDR2 YNFKEQ. The CDR3 length is 15 residues. The CDR3 DNA follows: TGTGCCAGCAGCCAAGATAGGGGAAGGGCTCAGCCCCAGCATTTT. It encodes CASSQDRGRAQPQHF.

V and J are TRBV6-1 and TRBJ2-7; D ambiguous. There are 12 residues in the CDR3. V was pared by 1 base and J by 4 bases, with 5 bases between. Germline V CDR1 and CDR2: MNHNS, SASEGT. The DNA of the CDR3 is TGTGCCAGCAGTGAAGTGGGTTACGAGCAGTACTTC. As protein: CASSEVGYEQYF.

The CDR3 sequence is CASSIGGEQFF. Written as DNA, the CDR3 is TGTGCCAGTAGTATCGGGGGTGAGCAGTTCTTC. This chain uses TRBV19 with TRBJ2-1; a possible D gene is TRBD2 (6 bases). V shed 3 bases and J shed 9 bases, with 6 bases lying between them. This CDR3 has 11 residues. From germline, CDR1 is LNHDA and CDR2 SQIVND (reference sequence).

The chain combines TRBV7-2 with TRBJ1-2; D perhaps matches TRBD1 (5 bases). The length of the CDR3 is 14 residues. The V gene's germline CDR1 is SGHTA and CDR2 FQGNSA. The V gene lost 3 bases and the J gene lost 0 bases, with 8 bases spanning the gap. CDR3 loop: CASSFRETNYGYTF. The CDR3, as DNA: TGTGCCAGCAGCTTCAGGGAAACTAACTATGGCTACACCTTC.

The J gene is TRBJ1-2, the V gene TRBV10-3; 9 bases match TRBD1. The V gene end was trimmed by 6 bases and the J gene end by 5 bases; junction bases not matched to a gene: 4. Germline V gene data show CDR1 as ENHRY and CDR2 as SYGVKD. The CDR3 contains 13 residues. Written as DNA, the CDR3 is TGTGCCATCAGACCCGACAGGGGGTATGGCTACACCTTC. Translating it yields CAIRPDRGYGYTF.

The J gene is TRBJ2-7, the V gene TRBV25-1; no clear D gene. V was clipped by 4 bases and J by 5 bases, with 12 bases between them. Germline CDR1 and CDR2: MGHDK and SYGVNS. There are 13 residues in the CDR3. The CDR3 loop reads CASSGQVVHEQYF. Here the CDR3 DNA reads TGTGCCAGCAGTGGCCAGGTGGTCCACGAGCAGTACTTC.

V usage is TRBV5-6 and J usage is TRBJ2-3, with TRBD2 matching over 12 bases. The V segment lost 6 bases and the J segment 2 bases; nucleotides outside the gene matches: 16. The CDR3 is 19 residues long. Germline V CDR1 and CDR2: SGHDT, YYEEEE. The CDR3 DNA is TGTGCCAGCACCGCTTACTGGGGCACTAGCGGGGGGACCACAGATACGCAGTATTTT. This codes for CASTAYWGTSGGTTDTQYF.

This chain connects TRBV5-1 to TRBJ2-5; D not resolved. The CDR3 consists of 14 residues. The germline CDR1 and CDR2 sequences are SGHRS and YFSETQ. The V end lost 0 bases, the J end lost 5 bases, and 11 bases lay between the germline ends. The CDR3 here is CASSLVDNRETQYF. DNA for the CDR3: TGCGCCAGCAGCTTGGTTGACAATCGTGAGACCCAGTACTTC.

The chain employs TRBV30 and TRBJ1-1, with D uncertain. Germline V gene sequence: CDR1 GTSNPN, CDR2 SVGIG (reference sequence). V lost 2 bases and J 2 bases, leaving 12 bases between the germline ends. The CDR3 runs 14 residues. CDR3 coding DNA: TGTGCCTGGAGTACCAGCGGCAGAAACACTGAAGCTTTCTTT. Protein product: CAWSTSGRNTEAFF.

The chain links TRBV6-6 to TRBJ2-2, with D possibly TRBD2 on 6 matching bases. CDR1 is MNHNY and CDR2 is SVGAGI in the germline V gene (reference sequence). The CDR3 runs 14 residues. Trimming removed 6 bases from V and 5 bases from J, with 13 bases in between. The chain's CDR3 is CASRGPAGTGELFF. Written as DNA, the CDR3 is TGTGCCAGCAGAGGCCCCGCGGGGACCGGGGAGCTGTTTTTT.

The V call is TRBV4-1, the J call TRBJ1-4; D is possibly TRBD1 (5 bases). This CDR3 comprises 17 residues. Germline values: CDR1 MGHRA, CDR2 YSYEKL. Trimming left V 0 bases short and J 5 bases short, with 16 bases between. For the CDR3, the DNA is TGCGCCAGCAGCCAAGATCGGTGGGGGTGGCCAAATGAAAAACTGTTTTTT. It translates to CASSQDRWGWPNEKLFF.

The CDR3 here is CASSRYGNSGANVLTF. In DNA form, the CDR3 reads TGTGCCAGCAGCAGATACGGAAACTCTGGGGCCAACGTCCTGACTTTC. The V and J genes are TRBV7-9 and TRBJ2-6; D is undetermined. This CDR3 region has 16 residues. Germline assignment: CDR1 SEHNR and CDR2 FQNEAQ (reference sequence). The ends were cut back, 5 bases at V and 0 bases at J, with 11 bases in the middle.

The chain joins TRBV28 to TRBJ1-1, with a possible D match to TRBD1 (5 bases). The CDR3 has 15 amino acids. Trimming pared 3 bases from V and 0 bases from J, leaving 11 bases between. CDR1 and CDR2 from the germline V gene are MDHEN and SYDVKM. CDR3 protein: CASSFRAPMNTEAFF. As DNA, the CDR3 is TGTGCCAGCAGTTTCAGGGCGCCTATGAACACTGAAGCTTTCTTT.

J is TRBJ2-7 and V is TRBV5-1; D may match TRBD1 or TRBD2 (7 bases each). Per the germline V gene, CDR1 is SGHRS and CDR2 is YFSETQ. The V end lost 6 bases, the J end lost 3 bases, and 19 bases lay between the germline ends. This CDR3 region has 15 residues. The CDR3 loop reads CASNGGRGQSYEQYF. In DNA, the CDR3 is TGCGCCAGCAACGGAGGGAGGGGACAGAGCTACGAGCAGTACTTC.

This chain joins TRBV28 and TRBJ1-5, with a tentative D call TRBD1 (5 bases). This CDR3 region has 15 residues. Germline lookup yields CDR1 MDHEN and CDR2 SYDVKM. V lost 7 bases, J lost 3 bases, and 16 bases lay in between. CDR3 in DNA: TGTGCCAGCAATGGGGGAGGGAGTCCCAATCAGCCCCAGCATTTT. It specifies CASNGGGSPNQPQHF. Filled out from reference TRBV28 and TRBJ1-5, the complete variable domain reads DVKVTQSSRYLVKRTGEKVFLECVQDMDHENMFWYRQDPGLGLRLIYFSYDVKMKEKGDIPEGYSVSREKKERFSLILESASTNQTSMYLCASNGGGSPNQPQHFGDGTRLSIL.

The chain is built from TRBV5-1 and TRBJ2-7, with D maybe TRBD2 (6 bases). The CDR3 consists of 12 residues. CDR1 and CDR2 (germline): SGHRS, YFSETQ. Trimming removed 7 bases at V and 4 bases at J, with 12 bases between. CDR3 DNA: TGCGCCAGCGGGCGGGGAGAGTACGAGCAGTACTTC. It codes for CASGRGEYEQYF.